This TCR beta chain was identified during a study of blood T cell repertoires in COVID-19. Overall study: T cells, B-cell-depleted T cells, or PBMCs provided the cDNA or gDNA that served as material.

With 4 bases removed from V and 4 bases from J, the gap between germline ends came to 11 bases. The CDR3 has 13 residues. Per the germline V gene, CDR1 is SGHRS and CDR2 is YFSETQ. The data were produced by immunoSEQ multiplex PCR, yet TCRdb's version contains in-frame clones alone and is incomplete. Altogether over 200,000 clones are present, around 90% being singletons, with the ten largest covering more than 0.7%. It was during active infection that Seattle patients were enrolled and then longitudinally followed. The sequence derives from a man aged 55-75 years with COVID-19, enrolled during active disease. The sequencing sample was made of peripheral blood. The rearrangement links TRBV5-1 to TRBJ1-1; D perhaps matches TRBD1 (6 bases). Written as DNA, the CDR3 is TGCGCCAGCAGCCCCGGACAGCGCACTGAAGCTTTCTTT. Translation gives CASSPGQRTEAFF. Using reference TRBV5-1 and TRBJ1-1 for the parts outside the CDR3, the full variable domain is KAGVTQTPRYLIKTRGQQVTLSCSPISGHRSVSWYQQTPGQGLQFLFEYFSETQRNKGNFPGRFSGRQFSNSRSEMNVSTLELGDSALYLCASSPGQRTEAFFGQGTRLTVV.